The present T cell receptor (beta chain) was sequenced within a study of cytomegalovirus exposure and HLA in healthy donors. Primers: 60 Vbeta forward and 13 Jbeta reverse. TCRdb's table, derived via immunoSEQ multiplex PCR, lists solely in-frame clones and lacks some. The top ten clones hold 1% of a sample with roughly 150,000 clones, 85% of them seen once. At the time of sampling, donors were nominally healthy, though unrecorded immune exposures were likely. Germline CDR1 ENHRY, CDR2 SYGVKD. Between the trimmed V and J ends, which lost 8 bases and 1 base, there was a span of 14 bases. The CDR3 is 14 amino acids.

The chain links TRBV10-3 to TRBJ1-1, with D possibly being TRBD1 (6 bases). The TCR originated in a boy aged 2 to 10 in good health and CMV-seronegative. The sample consisted of PBMCs. The CDR3 DNA sequence: TGTGCCATCGGCGATTTACAGGGGAACACTGAAGCTTTCTTT. It codes for CAIGDLQGNTEAFF.